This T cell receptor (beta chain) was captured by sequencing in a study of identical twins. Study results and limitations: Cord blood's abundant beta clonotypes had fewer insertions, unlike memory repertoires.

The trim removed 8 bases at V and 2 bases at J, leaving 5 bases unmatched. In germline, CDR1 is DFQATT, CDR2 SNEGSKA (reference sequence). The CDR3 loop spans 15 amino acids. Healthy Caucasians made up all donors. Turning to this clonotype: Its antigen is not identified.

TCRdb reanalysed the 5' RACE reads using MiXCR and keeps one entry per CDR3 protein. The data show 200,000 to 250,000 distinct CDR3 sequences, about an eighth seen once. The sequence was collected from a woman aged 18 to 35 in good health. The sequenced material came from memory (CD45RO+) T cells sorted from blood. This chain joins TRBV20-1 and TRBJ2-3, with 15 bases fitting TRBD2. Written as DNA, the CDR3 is TGCAGTATGGGACTAGCGGGAGGATACACAGATACGCAGTATTTT. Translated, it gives CSMGLAGGYTDTQYF.